One sample yielded the 4 T cell receptor beta chains listed below, sequenced in a study of CD4+ T cells in melanoma. Some clones are missing from TCRdb's copy, which holds only in-frame ones; the method was immunoSEQ multiplex PCR. The data hold around 130,000 clones, with roughly 91% observed a single time. These TCRs come from a human donor with melanoma.

This chain joins TRBV6-1 and TRBJ1-2, with TRBD1 matching over 8 bases. Germline V CDR1 and CDR2: MNHNS, SASEGT. Trimming took 9 bases from V and 4 from J; bases not matched to a gene: 10. The CDR3 has 14 residues. The CDR3 is CASAGTGDFYGYTF. For the CDR3, the DNA is TGTGCCAGTGCCGGGACAGGCGACTTCTATGGCTACACCTTC.

The rearrangement joins TRBV9 to TRBJ2-1; unclear D gene. The CDR3 is 14 residues long. The germline V and J ends were trimmed by 0 bases and 0 bases, with 4 bases remaining between them. Germline V CDR1 and CDR2: SGDLS, YYNGEE. CDR3 bases: TGTGCCAGCAGCGTAGAGCTCTCCTACAATGAGCAGTTCTTC. This codes for CASSVELSYNEQFF.

The CDR3 spells CASSSTRGYEQYF. The CDR3 nucleotides read TGTGCCAGCAGCTCAACTCGGGGCTACGAGCAGTACTTC. This chain uses TRBV7-3 with TRBJ2-7, with D perhaps matching TRBD2 (5 bases). Trimming pared 4 bases from V and 3 bases from J, leaving 10 bases between. Germline CDR1 and CDR2: SGHTA and FQGTGA. The CDR3 has 13 residues.

This clone has more than one count but fewer than ten. The gene calls are TRBV7-8 and TRBJ2-2; no clear D gene. The CDR3 covers 14 residues. Germline V gives CDR1 SGHVS, CDR2 FQNEAQ. V was trimmed by 4 bases and J by 3 bases, leaving 9 bases between them. CDR3 region: CASSSGTDTGELFF. In nucleotides, the CDR3 is TGTGCCAGCAGCTCTGGCACGGACACCGGGGAGCTGTTTTTT.